These 10 T cell receptor beta chains were sequenced from one sample in a study of T cell responses to AZD1222 COVID-19 vaccine. Measured with immunoSEQ multiplex PCR; TCRdb has only the in-frame clones, and not every one. Here the sample spans 90,000 to 110,000 clones, 89% being singletons. The sequencing used peripheral blood, collected 28 days after the second AZD1222 dose. The receptor source for this set is an adult who received the AZD1222 COVID-19 vaccine.

The chain is built from TRBV27 and TRBJ2-3, with 7 nucleotides matching TRBD2. This CDR3 spans 17 amino acids. Germline loops: CDR1 MNHEY, CDR2 SMNVEV (reference sequence). After removal of 3 bases from V and 0 bases from J, the junction contained 9 bases not matched to a gene. The CDR3 region is CASSFSRGVGSTDTQYF. Here the CDR3 DNA reads TGTGCCAGCAGTTTTTCACGGGGGGTCGGAAGCACAGATACGCAGTATTTT.

In this sample, this clone turned up once. The chain employs TRBV19 and TRBJ2-2; TRBD2 matches 12 bases. This CDR3 has 14 residues. V was clipped by 10 bases and J by 3 bases; unmatched bases: 3. CDR1 is LNHDA and CDR2 is SQIVND in the germline V gene (reference sequence). CDR3 sequence reads: CATTSGSYTGELFF. CDR3 sequence (DNA): TGTGCCACGACTAGCGGGAGTTACACCGGGGAGCTGTTTTTT.

The chain uses TRBV25-1 and TRBJ1-2; 7 bases match TRBD1. This CDR3 spans 13 amino acids. Germline loops: CDR1 MGHDK, CDR2 SYGVNS. V was clipped by 8 bases and J by 2 bases; unmatched bases: 5. CDR3 coding DNA: TGTGCCAGCCGTCTGGGACAGAACTATGGCTACACCTTC. It codes for CASRLGQNYGYTF.

The chain uses TRBV9 and TRBJ2-7; D is undetermined. The V gene lost 0 bases and the J gene lost 0 bases, with 10 bases spanning the gap. This CDR3 has 15 residues. Germline V lookup: CDR1 SGDLS, CDR2 YYNGEE. CDR3 amino acids: CASSVGPVSSYEQYF. Here the CDR3 DNA reads TGTGCCAGCAGCGTAGGACCTGTGAGCTCCTACGAGCAGTACTTC.

The chain uses TRBV11-2 and TRBJ2-7, with D perhaps given as TRBD1 or TRBD2 (5 bases each). The CDR3 runs 18 residues. Germline CDR1 SGHAT, CDR2 FQNNGV. Trimming took off 6 bases at V and 2 bases at J, with 26 bases between the two ends. Here the CDR3 reads CASSYLTGPRYAPYEQYF. CDR3 nucleotide sequence: TGTGCCAGCAGTTATCTTACGGGACCCCGATACGCTCCCTACGAGCAGTACTTC.

This rearrangement joins TRBV6-5 to TRBJ1-3, with D perhaps TRBD1 (6 bases). This CDR3 is 13 amino acids long. The germline V and J ends were trimmed by 10 bases and 2 bases, with 12 bases remaining between them. Germline V gene lookup returns CDR1 MNHEY and CDR2 SVGAGI. The CDR3 loop is CATKGGAGNTIYF. The DNA of the CDR3 is TGTGCCACCAAAGGGGGGGCTGGAAACACCATATATTTT.

The chain carries TRBV7-9 and TRBJ1-1; no firm D call. The V and J ends lost 5 bases and 1 base respectively, with 11 bases between them. The CDR3 contains 14 residues. CDR1 is SEHNR and CDR2 is FQNEAQ in the germline V gene (reference sequence). DNA of the CDR3: TGTGCCAGCAGCGTGGGGTCAGAGAACACTGAAGCTTTCTTT. Its translation is CASSVGSENTEAFF.

The chain uses TRBV7-2 and TRBJ2-7, with D unresolved. Germline V gene data show CDR1 as SGHTA and CDR2 as FQGNSA. The length of the CDR3 is 13 residues. Trimming took 5 bases from V and 2 from J, leaving 10 bases between them. CDR3 DNA sequence: TGTGCCAGCAGCCTACGGACCCCCTACGAGCAGTACTTC. It is translated as CASSLRTPYEQYF.

The chain carries TRBV30 and TRBJ1-1, with a possible D match to TRBD1 (6 bases). CDR1 GTSNPN and CDR2 SVGIG come from the germline V gene (reference sequence). Trimming cost V 3 bases and J 1 base, with 12 bases left between them. This CDR3 region has 14 residues. The chain's CDR3 is CAWRRVGGNTEAFF. Written as DNA, the CDR3 is TGTGCCTGGAGACGGGTAGGGGGGAACACTGAAGCTTTCTTT.

A single count supports this clone. As DNA, the CDR3 is TGTGCCAGCAGCCAAGGACTCCCCAATAACAATGAGCAGTTCTTC. Its protein product is CASSQGLPNNNEQFF. The chain couples TRBV3-1 (or the pseudogene TRBV3-2) to TRBJ2-1; D gene ambiguous. Germline V lookup: CDR1 LGHDT, CDR2 YNNKEL (reference sequence). Trimming removed 1 base from V and 5 bases from J, with 12 bases in between. CDR3 length: 15 amino acids.